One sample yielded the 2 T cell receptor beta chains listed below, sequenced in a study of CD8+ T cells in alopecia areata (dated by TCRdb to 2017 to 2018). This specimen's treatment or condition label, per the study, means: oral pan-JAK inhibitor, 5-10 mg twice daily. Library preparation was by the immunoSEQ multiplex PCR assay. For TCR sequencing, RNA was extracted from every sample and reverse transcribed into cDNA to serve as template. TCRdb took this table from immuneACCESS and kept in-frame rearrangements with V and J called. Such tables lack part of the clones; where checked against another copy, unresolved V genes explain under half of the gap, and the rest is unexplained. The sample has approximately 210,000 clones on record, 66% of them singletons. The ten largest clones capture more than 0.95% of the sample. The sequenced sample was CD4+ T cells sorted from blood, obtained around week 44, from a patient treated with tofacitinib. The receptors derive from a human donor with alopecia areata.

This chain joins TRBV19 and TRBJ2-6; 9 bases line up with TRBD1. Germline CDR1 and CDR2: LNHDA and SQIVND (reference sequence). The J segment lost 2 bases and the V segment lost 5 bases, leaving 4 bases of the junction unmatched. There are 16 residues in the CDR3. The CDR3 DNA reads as TGTGCCAGTAGTTCTTGGACAGGGGCTGGGGCCAACGTCCTGACTTTC. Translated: CASSSWTGAGANVLTF.

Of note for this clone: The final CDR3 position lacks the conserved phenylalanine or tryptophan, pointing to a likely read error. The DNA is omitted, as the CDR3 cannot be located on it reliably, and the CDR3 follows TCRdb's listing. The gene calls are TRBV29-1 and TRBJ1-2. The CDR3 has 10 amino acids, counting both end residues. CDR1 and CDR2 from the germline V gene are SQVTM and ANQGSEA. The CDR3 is CSVGALQPQI.